This entry lists 11 T cell receptor beta chains sequenced from one sample in a study of CD8 T cells in Susac syndrome. RNA totalling roughly 0.5 to 1 ug underwent reverse transcription with random hexamers. TCRdb ran MiXCR on the immunoSEQ multiplex PCR reads and lists one entry per CDR3 protein. The sample carries just over 150,000 distinct CDR3 sequences, about 95% recorded once. The sequenced sample consisted of CD8+ T cells from PBMCs. These receptors were obtained from a human donor with multiple sclerosis.

The chain combines TRBV29-1 with TRBJ2-7, with D hard to call. The germline V and J ends were trimmed by 4 bases and 2 bases, with 9 bases remaining between them. Per germline, CDR1 SQVTM and CDR2 ANQGSEA. The CDR3 consists of 12 residues. The DNA for the CDR3 is TGCAGCGTTGCGATGGGGACCTACGAGCAGTACTTC. Translation gives CSVAMGTYEQYF.

The chain has TRBV7-6 and TRBJ1-6, with D tentatively TRBD1 (6 bases). Germline CDR1 and CDR2: SGHVS and FNYEAQ. The CDR3 covers 16 residues. V was pared by 4 bases and J by 7 bases, with 17 bases between. Here the CDR3 DNA reads TGTGCCAGCAGCTCCTACTCCTGGACAGCGAATTCACCCCTCCACTTT. It yields the protein CASSSYSWTANSPLHF.

The chain couples TRBV5-4 to TRBJ2-3; 7 nucleotides align to TRBD2. CDR3 length: 16 amino acids. The V and J ends lost 3 bases and 5 bases, in that order; junction bases with no gene match: 12. Germline-derived CDR1 and CDR2 are SGHNT and YYREEE (reference sequence). The DNA of the CDR3 is TGTGCCAGCAGCTGGACGAGGAGCGGGGTGGGAGATACGCAGTATTTT. Residues: CASSWTRSGVGDTQYF. Full variable domain (outside the CDR3, taken from reference TRBV5-4 and TRBJ2-3): ETGVTQSPTHLIKTRGQQVTLRCSSQSGHNTVSWYQQALGQGPQFIFQYYREEENGRGNFPPRFSGLQFPNYSSELNVNALELDDSALYLCASSWTRSGVGDTQYFGPGTRLTVL.

The V gene is TRBV18, the J gene TRBJ2-7, with no clear D. The CDR3 extends over 13 amino acids. Germline CDR1 is KGHSH and CDR2 is LQKENI. Trimming took off 3 bases at V and 1 base at J, with 7 bases between the two ends. The CDR3 DNA sequence: TGTGCCAGCTCACCCGCTAGATCCTACGAGCAGTACGTC. Translated, it gives CASSPARSYEQYV.

The chain combines TRBV29-1 with TRBJ1-4; 8 bases match TRBD1. Per germline, CDR1 SQVTM and CDR2 ANQGSEA. V was pared by 7 bases and J by 7 bases, with 11 bases of the junction left unmatched. The CDR3 is made up of 14 amino acids. The CDR3 sequence is CSAEPGTGSEKLFF. CDR3 nucleotide sequence: TGCAGCGCTGAGCCCGGGACAGGAAGTGAAAAACTGTTTTTT.

The chain couples TRBV20-1 to TRBJ2-5; 7 nucleotides agree with TRBD2. The CDR3 loop spans 15 amino acids. V lost 0 bases and J lost 5; bases outside the gene matches: 9. Looked up from germline, CDR1 is DFQATT and CDR2 is SNEGSKA (reference sequence). CDR3 amino acids: CSARDLSRGDETQYF. The CDR3 DNA follows: TGCAGTGCTAGAGACCTATCCCGGGGGGACGAGACCCAGTACTTC.

The V and J genes are TRBV25-1 and TRBJ1-2; tentatively, D is TRBD1 (6 bases). CDR3 length: 15 amino acids. The ends were cut back, 4 bases at V and 6 bases at J, with 18 bases in the middle. Germline V gives CDR1 MGHDK, CDR2 SYGVNS. CDR3 sequence: CASSVQGISIDGYTF. The CDR3 coding sequence is TGTGCCAGCAGTGTACAGGGAATTTCTATAGATGGCTACACCTTC.

The chain carries TRBV13 and TRBJ2-3; D unresolved. V lost 2 bases and J lost 4, with 13 bases in between. The CDR3 has 15 residues. Looked up from germline, CDR1 is PRHDT and CDR2 is FYEKMQ (reference sequence). This chain's CDR3 is CASSLRADAADTQYF. In nucleotides, the CDR3 is TGTGCCAGCAGCTTAAGAGCAGATGCCGCAGATACGCAGTATTTT.

The chain joins TRBV5-6 to TRBJ2-7, with D perhaps TRBD1 or TRBD2 (5 bases each). Trimming took 3 bases from V and 3 from J, leaving 10 bases between them. This CDR3 region has 13 residues. CDR1 is SGHDT, CDR2 YYEEEE, per germline. CDR3 sequence reads: CASSSGTLYEQYF. The CDR3 nucleotides are TGTGCCAGCAGCTCCGGGACCCTCTACGAGCAGTACTTC.

This sequence joins TRBV29-1 and TRBJ2-2, with D tentatively TRBD1 (5 bases). Germline-derived CDR1 and CDR2 are SQVTM and ANQGSEA. The CDR3 sequence is 13 residues long. The V and J ends lost 5 bases and 6 bases respectively, with 13 bases between them. This chain's CDR3 is CSVLLRVPGELFF. The DNA for the CDR3 is TGCAGCGTTCTCCTCAGGGTCCCCGGGGAGCTGTTTTTT.

This sequence joins TRBV3-1 and TRBJ2-3; no firm D call. The V end was cut by 3 bases, the J end by 2 bases, with 9 bases between. The CDR3 has 14 amino acids. Germline CDR1 and CDR2: LGHDT and YNNKEL (reference sequence). Written as DNA, the CDR3 is TGTGCCAGCAGCCACCCGGACGTCACAGATACGCAGTATTTT. Its translation is CASSHPDVTDTQYF.